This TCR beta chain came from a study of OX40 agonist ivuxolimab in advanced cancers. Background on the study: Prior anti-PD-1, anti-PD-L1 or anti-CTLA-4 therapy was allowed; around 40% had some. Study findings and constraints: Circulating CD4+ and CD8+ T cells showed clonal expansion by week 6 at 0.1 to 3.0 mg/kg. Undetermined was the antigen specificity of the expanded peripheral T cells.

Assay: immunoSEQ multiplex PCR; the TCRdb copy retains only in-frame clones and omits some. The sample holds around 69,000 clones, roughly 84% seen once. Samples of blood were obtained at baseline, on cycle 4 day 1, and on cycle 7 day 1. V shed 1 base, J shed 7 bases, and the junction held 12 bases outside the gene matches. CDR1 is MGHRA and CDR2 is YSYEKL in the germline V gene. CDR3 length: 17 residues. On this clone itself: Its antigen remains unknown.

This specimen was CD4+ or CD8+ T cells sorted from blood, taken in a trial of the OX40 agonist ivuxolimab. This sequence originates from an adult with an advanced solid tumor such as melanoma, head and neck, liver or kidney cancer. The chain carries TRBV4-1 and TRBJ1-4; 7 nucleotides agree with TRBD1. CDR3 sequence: CASSQGGRGQWGEKLFF. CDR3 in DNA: TGCGCCAGCAGCCAAGGAGGACGGGGACAGTGGGGTGAAAAACTGTTTTTT.